The rows below give T cell receptor beta chains drawn from one sample of a study of blood T cell repertoires in COVID-19. Here immunoSEQ multiplex PCR was the method, and the copy in TCRdb shows in-frame clones only, minus some. The profile covers roughly 110,000 clones, with 80% to 85% appearing a single time and roughly 8.2% taken by the ten largest. The sample taken for sequencing was peripheral blood. The receptors were gathered from a man aged 65 to 79 with acute or convalescent COVID-19. CDR3s include the opening cysteine and the closing phenylalanine or tryptophan. The D gene is left open where the match is weak. For some rows the clone size is stated as once, few or many, or as a class when expanded; others skip it.

v_gene: TRBV6-6
d_gene: TRBD1
abundance: NA
j_gene: TRBJ1-5
CDR3nt: TGTGCCAGCAGCCGCGGGACAGAGTATAGCAATCAGCCCCAGCATTTT
CDR3aa: CASSRGTEYSNQPQHF

v_gene: TRBV5-1
d_gene: TRBD1
abundance: NA
j_gene: TRBJ2-6
CDR3nt: TGCGCCAGCAGCCCAAAACAGGGGGCTCCTGGGGCCAACGTCCTGACTTTC
CDR3aa: CASSPKQGAPGANVLTF

v_gene: TRBV7-8
d_gene: TRBD1
abundance: NA
j_gene: TRBJ1-3
CDR3nt: TGTGCCAGCAGCTTAGGAGGACAGGGAAACTCTGGAAACACCATATATTTT
CDR3aa: CASSLGGQGNSGNTIYF

v_gene: TRBV5-1
d_gene: TRBD1
abundance: NA
j_gene: TRBJ2-2
CDR3nt: TGCGCCAGCAGCTTGGCCGGGACAGGGGAAAACGGGGAGCTGTTTTTT
CDR3aa: CASSLAGTGENGELFF

v_gene: TRBV28
d_gene: TRBD1
abundance: NA
j_gene: TRBJ1-5
CDR3nt: TGTGCCAGCAGTCCCAACCGACAGGGTAGCCATCAGCCCCAGCATTTT
CDR3aa: CASSPNRQGSHQPQHF

v_gene: TRBV7-6
d_gene: TRBD2
abundance: NA
j_gene: TRBJ2-7
CDR3nt: TGTGCCAGCAGCTCGGGACTAGCGGGGGCCTACGAGCAGTACTTC
CDR3aa: CASSSGLAGAYEQYF

v_gene: TRBV5-1
d_gene: TRBD2
abundance: NA
j_gene: TRBJ2-7
CDR3nt: TGCGCCAGCAGCTCCGGGACTAGCGGGGACGAGCAGTACTTC
CDR3aa: CASSSGTSGDEQYF

v_gene: TRBV5-5
d_gene: TRBD1
abundance: NA
j_gene: TRBJ1-1
CDR3nt: TGTGCCAGCAGCCGATCGACAGGGGAAGGTTTCTTT
CDR3aa: CASSRSTGEGFF

v_gene: TRBV5-1
d_gene: NA
abundance: few
j_gene: TRBJ1-1
CDR3nt: TGCGCCAGCAGCTTGGATGCCCCTTCGGTGGAGGCTTTCTTT
CDR3aa: CASSLDAPSVEAFF

v_gene: TRBV13
d_gene: NA
abundance: once
j_gene: TRBJ2-7
CDR3nt: TGTGCCAGCAGCCCAGAGGGACACCAGAAAGGGGATTACGAGCAGTACTTC
CDR3aa: CASSPEGHQKGDYEQYF

v_gene: TRBV5-4
d_gene: TRBD1
abundance: NA
j_gene: TRBJ2-7
CDR3nt: TGTGCCAGCAAGGAACCGGGACAGAGGTACGAGCAGTACTTC
CDR3aa: CASKEPGQRYEQYF

v_gene: TRBV5-1
d_gene: TRBD1
abundance: NA
j_gene: TRBJ1-6
CDR3nt: TGCGCCAGCAGACCCACAGGGGAGCATAATTCACCCCTCCACTTT
CDR3aa: CASRPTGEHNSPLHF

v_gene: TRBV10-3
d_gene: TRBD2
abundance: NA
j_gene: TRBJ2-1
CDR3nt: TGTGCCATCAGTGACCCGTTGCGGGAGACAAACTACAATGAGCAGTTCTTC
CDR3aa: CAISDPLRETNYNEQFF

v_gene: TRBV6-5
d_gene: NA
abundance: NA
j_gene: TRBJ2-2
CDR3nt: TGTGCCAGCACGCGTCAACAGGGTACCGGGGAGCTGTTTTTT
CDR3aa: CASTRQQGTGELFF